The 27 T cell receptor beta chains in this list originate from one sample, sequenced in a study of naive and memory T cell subsets (dated by TCRdb to about 2017). Receptors were amplified or captured by UMI-ligation and nested PCR. The run used an Illumina MiSeq. An equimolar mix of two oligonucleotides covering both TRBC1 and TRBC2 was used as the beta constant-region primer. TCRdb reran the public reads through fastp at Q25 and MiXCR, keeping productive beta chains. Each entry is one CDR3 protein sequence, shown with its most common DNA and genes. This sample holds under 100,000 distinct CDR3 sequences; more than 6.5% were observed only once. Over 1.5% of the sample lies in the top ten. The sequencing sample was made of central memory CD4+ T cells from blood. The cell subset or site label on this specimen signifies: central memory, CD45RA- CD27+. These receptors originate from a human donor in good health.

In its sample, this clonotype was seen many times. V is TRBV25-1 and J is TRBJ1-3; 7 bases map to TRBD1. The CDR3 runs 15 residues. With 1 base clipped from V and 1 base from J, the junction kept 1 base outside the gene matches. Per germline, CDR1 MGHDK and CDR2 SYGVNS. DNA of the CDR3: TGTGCCAGCAGTGAATTACAGGGGTCTGGAAACACCATATATTTT. Protein product: CASSELQGSGNTIYF.

Only a few counts were recorded for this clonotype. The chain couples TRBV4-1 to TRBJ2-2; 7 bases agree with TRBD1. J was trimmed by 6 bases and V by 0 bases; bases with no gene match: 4. Germline CDR1 is MGHRA and CDR2 is YSYEKL. The CDR3 consists of 15 residues. CDR3 nucleotide sequence: TGCGCCAGCAGCCAAGAACCGGGACAGCCCGGGGAGCTGTTTTTT. This codes for CASSQEPGQPGELFF.

There are many counts of this clonotype. The chain is built from TRBV5-5 and TRBJ1-2, with 9 bases lining up with TRBD1. The ends lost 3 bases at V and 8 bases at J; junction bases unmatched: 20. Germline V lookup: CDR1 SGHKS, CDR2 YYEKEE (reference sequence). The CDR3 length is 18 residues. The CDR3 sequence: CASSSSAGTGSRFEGYTF. The CDR3 DNA sequence: TGTGCCAGCAGCTCCAGTGCCGGGACAGGGTCCCGGTTTGAGGGCTACACCTTC.

This clonotype was recorded many times. This chain joins TRBV9 and TRBJ1-3, with unresolved D. Looked up from germline, CDR1 is SGDLS and CDR2 is YYNGEE. Deletions cut 4 bases from V and 3 bases from J, with 11 bases between. CDR3 length: 14 amino acids. The DNA for the CDR3 is TGTGCCAGCAGCCCCCAAAGGGTTGGAAACACCATATATTTT. Translation gives CASSPQRVGNTIYF.

This clonotype was counted many times. The chain has TRBV12-3 or TRBV12-4 and TRBJ2-3; 7 nucleotides match TRBD2. The CDR3 loop spans 14 amino acids. Germline trimming cut 6 bases from V and 2 bases from J; bases unmatched to any gene: 5. The CDR3 region is CASSHGLDTDTQYF. CDR3 nucleotides: TGTGCCAGCAGCCATGGACTAGACACAGATACGCAGTATTTT.

This clonotype was found a few times. This chain links TRBV7-6 with TRBJ2-7, with D unclear. Germline values: CDR1 SGHVS, CDR2 FNYEAQ. CDR3 length equals 12 residues. V shed 0 bases and J shed 5 bases, with 5 bases lying between them. CDR3 residues: CASSLAPNEQYF. For the CDR3, the DNA is TGTGCCAGCAGCTTAGCCCCCAACGAGCAGTACTTC.

The chain links TRBV12-3 or TRBV12-4 to TRBJ2-5, with 10 bases matching TRBD1. Trimming removed 6 bases from V and 7 bases from J; junction bases left unmatched: 8. The CDR3 is 14 amino acids. For the CDR3, the DNA is TGTGCCAGCAGCCCCGACAGGGGGCGTACGACCCAGTACTTC. It codes for CASSPDRGRTTQYF.

This clonotype appeared a few times. This sequence joins TRBV5-1 and TRBJ2-6, with D unclear. The CDR3 covers 17 residues. V shed 0 bases and J shed 5 bases, with 15 bases lying between them. Germline CDR1 reads SGHRS; CDR2 reads YFSETQ. The CDR3 loop reads CASSLAPAALRANVLTF. Here the CDR3 DNA reads TGCGCCAGCAGCTTGGCCCCGGCGGCCCTAAGGGCCAACGTCCTGACTTTC.

This clonotype occurred many times. The chain carries TRBV7-6 and TRBJ2-5, with no clear D. With 2 bases removed from V and 1 base from J, the gap between germline ends came to 8 bases. Germline CDR1 reads SGHVS; CDR2 reads FNYEAQ. The CDR3 totals 14 residues. CDR3: CASSLQPAQETQYF. The CDR3 region has the DNA TGTGCCAGCAGCTTACAGCCGGCCCAAGAGACCCAGTACTTC.

This clonotype was recorded many times. The V call is TRBV4-3, the J call TRBJ2-7, with TRBD1 as a possible D gene (5 bases). The germline CDR1 and CDR2 sequences are LGHNA and YSLEER. This CDR3 has 14 residues. The V gene lost 5 bases and the J gene lost 4 bases, with 15 bases spanning the gap. The CDR3 protein is CASSYQRQMYEQYF. The CDR3 region has the DNA TGCGCCAGCAGCTATCAACGACAGATGTACGAGCAGTACTTC.

This clonotype occurred a few times. The V call is TRBV28, the J call TRBJ2-3; D is possibly TRBD1 or TRBD2 (7 bases each). The CDR3 is made up of 18 amino acids. Germline lookup yields CDR1 MDHEN and CDR2 SYDVKM. Trimming removed 3 bases at V and 5 bases at J, with 24 bases between. This CDR3 is CASSFFWGFDREGDTQYF. Written as DNA, the CDR3 is TGTGCCAGCAGTTTTTTCTGGGGTTTTGACAGGGAGGGAGATACGCAGTATTTT.

This clonotype was observed a handful of times. The chain recombines TRBV19 with TRBJ2-3, with TRBD2 identical over 15 bases. The length of the CDR3 is 16 residues. J lost 4 bases, V lost 4 bases, and 3 bases had no gene match. The germline V gene encodes CDR1 LNHDA and CDR2 SQIVND (reference sequence). The CDR3 protein is CASSRTSGGAADTQYF. CDR3 bases: TGTGCCAGTAGTAGGACTAGCGGGGGGGCCGCAGATACGCAGTATTTT.

Ten or more counts support this clonotype. The rearrangement links TRBV2 to TRBJ1-4; 9 bases are shared with TRBD1. The CDR3 is 15 amino acids. Germline loops: CDR1 SNHLY, CDR2 FYNNEI. The junction had 8 bases not matched to a gene; V was cut back by 4 bases and J by 8 bases. The CDR3 loop reads CASSVNPGQGEKLFF. In DNA, the CDR3 is TGTGCCAGCAGTGTGAACCCGGGACAGGGCGAAAAACTGTTTTTT.

At least ten counts were recorded for this clonotype. The CDR3 protein is CASSSGITTQYF. The CDR3 DNA sequence: TGTGCCAGCAGCAGCGGGATCACCACCCAGTACTTC. The rearrangement links TRBV12-3 or TRBV12-4 to TRBJ2-5, with 7 bases matching TRBD2. The CDR3 has 12 amino acids. With V trimmed by 6 bases and J by 8 bases, 6 bases remained unmatched.

This clonotype turned up a few times. V usage is TRBV6-1 and J usage is TRBJ1-1; D not resolved. The length of the CDR3 is 14 residues. V lost 2 bases and J 1 base, leaving 8 bases between the germline ends. Germline CDR1 is MNHNS and CDR2 is SASEGT. The CDR3 region has the DNA TGTGCCAGCAGTGAAAGTCGGAAGAACACTGAAGCTTTCTTT. Translated, it gives CASSESRKNTEAFF.

This clonotype was seen repeatedly, ten times or more. V is TRBV29-1 and J is TRBJ2-3, with TRBD2 matching over 9 bases. This CDR3 region has 15 residues. Germline CDR1 SQVTM, CDR2 ANQGSEA. V gave up 7 bases and J gave up 5 bases; unmatched junction bases: 13. CDR3 in amino acids: CSGGSLAGLGDTQYF. The DNA for the CDR3 is TGCAGCGGTGGGAGTCTAGCGGGGTTAGGAGATACGCAGTATTTT.

This clonotype was found many times. This chain joins TRBV6-6 and TRBJ1-1, with TRBD1 matching 10 bases. V shed 0 bases and J 1 base; nucleotides not matched to a gene: 8. The CDR3 spans 18 residues. Germline V CDR1 and CDR2: MNHNY, SVGAGI (reference sequence). The CDR3 here is CASSYSGGTGDRNTEAFF. In nucleotides, the CDR3 is TGTGCCAGCAGTTACTCGGGGGGGACAGGGGACAGGAACACTGAAGCTTTCTTT.

This clonotype turned up a few times. CDR3 sequence (DNA): TGTGCCAGCAGTTTATCGAGGCCTAGCGAACCGTACGAGCAGTACTTC. Its translation is CASSLSRPSEPYEQYF. This chain links TRBV27 with TRBJ2-7; perhaps TRBD2 as D (6 bases). Between the trimmed V and J ends, which lost 0 bases and 4 bases, there was a span of 16 bases. The germline CDR1 and CDR2 sequences are MNHEY and SMNVEV (reference sequence). The CDR3 covers 16 residues.

CDR3: CASRQGFTDTQYF. CDR3 sequence (DNA): TGTGCCAGCAGACAGGGGTTCACAGATACGCAGTATTTT. The chain has TRBV7-9 and TRBJ2-3; 7 bases are shared with TRBD1. The CDR3 length is 13 residues. The germline gives CDR1 SEHNR, CDR2 FQNEAQ (reference sequence). The V and J ends lost 6 bases and 2 bases, in that order; junction bases with no gene match: 2.

This clonotype has a count of ten or more. This CDR3 is CASSPRILSSNQPQHF. The DNA of the CDR3 is TGTGCCAGCTCACCAAGAATTTTATCTAGCAATCAGCCCCAGCATTTT. This rearrangement joins TRBV18 to TRBJ1-5; D gene ambiguous. The V and J ends lost 2 bases and 0 bases respectively, with 11 bases between them. The CDR3 sequence is 16 residues long. CDR1 and CDR2 (germline): KGHSH, LQKENI.

This clonotype was picked up many times. This chain uses TRBV28 with TRBJ1-2; TRBD1 agrees at 8 bases. V was clipped by 2 bases and J by 6 bases; unmatched bases: 14. Looked up from germline, CDR1 is MDHEN and CDR2 is SYDVKM. CDR3 length equals 17 residues. CDR3 protein: CASSLQGTGRIGHGYTF. CDR3 in DNA: TGTGCCAGCAGTTTACAAGGGACAGGTCGTATCGGGCATGGCTACACCTTC.

The chain links TRBV30 to TRBJ2-7, with D possibly TRBD1 on 6 matching bases. V lost 2 bases, J lost 3 bases, and 8 bases lay in between. The CDR3 has 12 residues. The germline V gene has CDR1 GTSNPN and CDR2 SVGIG (reference sequence). In DNA form, the CDR3 reads TGTGCCTGGAGTAGGACAGACTACGAGCAGTACTTC. Its translation: CAWSRTDYEQYF.

This clonotype was observed many times. The V gene is TRBV29-1, the J gene TRBJ2-7; a weak D match, TRBD1 (6 bases). CDR1 is SQVTM, CDR2 ANQGSEA, per germline. CDR3 length: 11 residues. V lost 7 bases to trimming and J lost 6 bases, with 13 bases between them. CDR3 bases: TGCAGCGCCACGACAGGACTCGAGCAGTACTTC. Its protein is CSATTGLEQYF.

V gene TRBV10-3 combines with J gene TRBJ2-7; 7 bases map to TRBD2. The CDR3 covers 14 residues. Germline V gene data show CDR1 as ENHRY and CDR2 as SYGVKD. Unmatched junction bases numbered 8, after V lost 4 bases and J lost 5 bases. In nucleotides, the CDR3 is TGTGCCATCAGTGGCGCGGGGCTAGCGGACGAGCAGTACTTC. It yields the protein CAISGAGLADEQYF.

This clonotype was observed at least ten times. The chain recombines TRBV12-3 or TRBV12-4 with TRBJ1-5; D remains unclear. The CDR3 has 12 amino acids. V was trimmed by 9 bases and J by 9 bases, leaving 15 bases between them. DNA of the CDR3: TGTGCCAGTCAGGAGGCCTCCGCGCCCCAGCATTTT. Its protein is CASQEASAPQHF.

The chain combines TRBV4-1 with TRBJ2-2; a weak D match, TRBD2 (6 bases). The CDR3 consists of 15 residues. The V end lost 4 bases, the J end lost 5 bases, and 14 bases lay between the germline ends. Germline CDR1 and CDR2: MGHRA and YSYEKL. CDR3 sequence: CASSPGTSLTGELFF. The CDR3 DNA follows: TGCGCCAGCAGCCCCGGGACTTCTTTAACCGGGGAGCTGTTTTTT.

This clonotype was detected ten times or more. This chain links TRBV5-6 with TRBJ2-4, with D unclear. Trimming removed 7 bases from V and 8 bases from J, with 19 bases in between. Germline values: CDR1 SGHDT, CDR2 YYEEEE. CDR3 length equals 14 residues. The CDR3 here is CASLARSYGYIQYF. CDR3 nucleotide sequence: TGTGCCAGCCTTGCGCGGAGCTATGGGTACATTCAGTACTTC.